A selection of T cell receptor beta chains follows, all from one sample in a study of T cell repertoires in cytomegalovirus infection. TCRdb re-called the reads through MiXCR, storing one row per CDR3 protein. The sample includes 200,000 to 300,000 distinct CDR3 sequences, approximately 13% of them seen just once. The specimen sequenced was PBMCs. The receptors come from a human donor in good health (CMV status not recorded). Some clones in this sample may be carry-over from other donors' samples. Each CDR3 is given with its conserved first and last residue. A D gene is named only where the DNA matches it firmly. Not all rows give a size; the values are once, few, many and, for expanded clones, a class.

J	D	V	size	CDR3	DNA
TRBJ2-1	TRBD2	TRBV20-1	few	CSARDPRLAYNEQFF	TGCAGTGCTAGAGATCCCCGACTAGCGTACAATGAGCAGTTCTTC
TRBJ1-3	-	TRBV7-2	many	CASSLVEQAGNTIYF	TGTGCCAGCAGCTTAGTAGAGCAGGCTGGAAACACCATATATTTT
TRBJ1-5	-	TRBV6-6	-	CASSPGLGNQPQHF	TGTGCCAGCAGTCCCGGACTGGGGAATCAGCCCCAGCATTTT
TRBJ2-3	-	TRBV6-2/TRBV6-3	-	CASIRDSTDTQYF	TGTGCCAGCATCCGGGACTCGACAGATACGCAGTATTTT
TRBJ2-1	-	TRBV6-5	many	CASSHMRGSSYNEQFF	TGTGCCAGCAGTCACATGAGGGGAAGCTCCTACAATGAGCAGTTCTTC
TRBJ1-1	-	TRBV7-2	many	CASSLDSFSTEAFF	TGTGCCAGCAGCTTAGACAGTTTTAGCACTGAAGCTTTCTTT
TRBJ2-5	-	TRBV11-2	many	CASSRRGGSGETQYF	TGTGCCAGCAGCCGCCGGGGAGGAAGCGGAGAGACCCAGTACTTC
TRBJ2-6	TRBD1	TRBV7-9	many	CASGRQGASGANVLTF	TGTGCCAGCGGGAGACAGGGGGCGTCTGGGGCCAACGTCCTGACTTTC
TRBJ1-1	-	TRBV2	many	CASKGAENTEAFF	TGTGCCAGCAAAGGAGCAGAGAACACTGAAGCTTTCTTT
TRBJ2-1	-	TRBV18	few	CASSLEAGFSYNEQFF	TGTGCCAGCTCGCTAGAGGCGGGATTCTCCTACAATGAGCAGTTCTTC
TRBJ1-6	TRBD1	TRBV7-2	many	CASSIIPGQENSPLHF	TGTGCCAGCAGCATTATCCCGGGACAGGAAAATTCACCCCTCCACTTT
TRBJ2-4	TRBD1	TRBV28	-	CASSIPQGAGAKNIQYF	TGTGCCAGCAGTATTCCACAGGGGGCTGGGGCCAAAAACATTCAGTACTTC
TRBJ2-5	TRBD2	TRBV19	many	CASSISAGPQETQYF	TGTGCCAGTAGTATCTCAGCGGGGCCTCAAGAGACCCAGTACTTC
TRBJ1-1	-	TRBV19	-	CASREEGQILNTEAFF	TGTGCCAGTAGGGAAGAAGGACAGATCTTGAACACTGAAGCTTTCTTT
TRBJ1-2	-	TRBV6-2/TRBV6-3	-	CASRDPVYGYTF	TGTGCCAGCAGAGACCCTGTCTATGGCTACACCTTC
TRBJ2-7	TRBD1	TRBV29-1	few	CSVLRGTGFHEQYF	TGCAGCGTCCTTCGTGGGACAGGCTTCCACGAGCAGTACTTC
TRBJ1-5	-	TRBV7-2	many	CASSSPGIQPQHF	TGTGCCAGCAGCTCCCCAGGGATTCAGCCCCAGCATTTT
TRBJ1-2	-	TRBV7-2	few	CASSSDQGTNYGYTF	TGTGCCAGCAGCTCAGATCAGGGTACTAACTATGGCTACACCTTC
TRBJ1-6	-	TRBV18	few	CASSPSSDSPLHF	TGTGCCAGCTCACCATCTTCCGATTCACCCCTCCACTTT
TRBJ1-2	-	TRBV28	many	CASGGRGSANYGYTF	TGTGCCAGCGGAGGGAGGGGGTCAGCTAACTATGGCTACACCTTC
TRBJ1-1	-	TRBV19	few	CASRSLGSLTEAFF	TGTGCCAGTAGAAGTCTAGGGAGCCTCACTGAAGCTTTCTTT
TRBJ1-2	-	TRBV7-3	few	CASSAQGGGNYGYTF	TGTGCCAGCAGCGCCCAGGGTGGAGGAAACTATGGCTACACCTTC
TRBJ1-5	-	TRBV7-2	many	CASSSGPFRGQPQHF	TGTGCCAGCAGCTCAGGGCCATTCAGGGGTCAGCCCCAGCATTTT
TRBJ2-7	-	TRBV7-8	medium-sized	CASSLADKFYEQYF	TGTGCCAGCAGCTTAGCAGATAAGTTCTACGAGCAGTACTTC
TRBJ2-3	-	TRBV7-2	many	CASSLDRVDTQYF	TGTGCCAGCAGCTTAGACAGGGTGGATACGCAGTATTTT
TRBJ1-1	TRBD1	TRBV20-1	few	CSARDPWTGSTEAFF	TGCAGTGCTAGAGATCCTTGGACAGGCTCCACTGAAGCTTTCTTT
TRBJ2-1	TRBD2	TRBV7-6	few	CASSLGTSGSLYNEQFF	TGTGCCAGCAGCTTAGGGACTAGCGGGAGCCTCTACAATGAGCAGTTCTTC
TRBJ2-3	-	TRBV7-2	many	CASSSEGRSTDTQYF	TGTGCCAGCAGCTCTGAGGGGCGGAGCACAGATACGCAGTATTTT
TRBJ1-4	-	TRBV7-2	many	CASSLSVANEKLFF	TGTGCCAGCAGCTTGTCAGTGGCTAATGAAAAACTGTTTTTT
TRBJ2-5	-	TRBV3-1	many	CASSQAHQETQYF	TGTGCCAGCTCCCAAGCCCACCAAGAGACCCAGTACTTC
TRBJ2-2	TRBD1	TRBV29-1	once	CSVDRANTGELFF	TGCAGCGTAGACAGGGCGAACACCGGGGAGCTGTTTTTT
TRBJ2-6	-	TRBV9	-	CASSVGVNSGANVLTF	TGTGCCAGCAGCGTAGGCGTTAACTCTGGGGCCAACGTCCTGACTTTC
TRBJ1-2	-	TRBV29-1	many	CSVEQGLTYGYTF	TGCAGCGTTGAACAGGGGCTTACCTATGGCTACACCTTC
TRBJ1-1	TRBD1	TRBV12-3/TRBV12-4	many	CASSLQGVNTEAFF	TGTGCCAGCAGCCTCCAGGGGGTGAACACTGAAGCTTTCTTT
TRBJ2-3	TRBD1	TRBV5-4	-	CASKRPGTASTDTQYF	TGTGCCAGCAAACGTCCCGGGACAGCTAGCACAGATACGCAGTATTTT
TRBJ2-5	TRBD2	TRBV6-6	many	CASSYSTSGGAPETQYF	TGTGCCAGCAGTTACTCGACTAGCGGGGGGGCCCCAGAGACCCAGTACTTC
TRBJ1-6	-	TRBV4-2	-	CASSQDNERVHNSPLHF	TGTGCCAGCAGCCAAGATAATGAAAGGGTGCATAATTCACCCCTCCACTTT
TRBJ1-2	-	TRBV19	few	CASSIGEEYGYTF	TGTGCCAGTAGTATCGGTGAAGAATATGGCTACACCTTC
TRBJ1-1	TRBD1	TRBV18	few	CASSPNQGAEAFF	TGTGCCAGCTCACCAAATCAGGGGGCTGAAGCTTTCTTT
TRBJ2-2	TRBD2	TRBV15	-	CATSRDTAGGQNGELFF	TGTGCCACCAGCAGAGATACGGCGGGAGGGCAAAACGGGGAGCTGTTTTTT
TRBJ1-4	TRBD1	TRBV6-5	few	CASSYGQGREKLFF	TGTGCCAGCAGTTATGGACAGGGAAGGGAAAAACTGTTTTTT
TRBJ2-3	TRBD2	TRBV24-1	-	CATRDSGRADTQYF	TGTGCCACCAGGGATAGCGGGAGGGCAGATACGCAGTATTTT
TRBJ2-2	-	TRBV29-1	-	CSVVPQGYTGELFF	TGCAGCGTTGTCCCACAGGGCTACACCGGGGAGCTGTTTTTT
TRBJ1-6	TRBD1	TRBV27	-	CASSLSSGQGDNSPLHF	TGTGCCAGCAGTTTATCGTCCGGACAGGGAGATAATTCACCCCTCCACTTT